A few counts support the clone carrying this T cell receptor beta chain. This sample is drawn from a study of T cells in Graves' hyperthyroidism and ophthalmopathy. TCR beta CDR3 regions were amplified from RNA transcripts. Carried out on the TCR CDR3, a first-round RT-PCR used the HTBI primer set. TCRdb processed the multiplex PCR reads anew with MiXCR; each CDR3 protein has one entry. The repertoire consists of roughly 750,000 distinct CDR3 sequences, with about a sixth occurring once and the leading ten covering approximately 8.4%. The V end lost 0 bases, the J end lost 5 bases, and 8 bases lay between the germline ends. The CDR3 extends over 14 amino acids. The germline V gene has CDR1 MNHEY and CDR2 SVGEGT.

The J gene is TRBJ1-5, the V gene TRBV6-2 or TRBV6-3, with no clear D. The sequence came from a man younger than 30 with Graves' hyperthyroidism. What was sequenced was blood. The CDR3 is CASSYSSFHQPQHF. CDR3 DNA sequence: TGTGCCAGCAGTTACTCAAGTTTTCATCAGCCCCAGCATTTT.